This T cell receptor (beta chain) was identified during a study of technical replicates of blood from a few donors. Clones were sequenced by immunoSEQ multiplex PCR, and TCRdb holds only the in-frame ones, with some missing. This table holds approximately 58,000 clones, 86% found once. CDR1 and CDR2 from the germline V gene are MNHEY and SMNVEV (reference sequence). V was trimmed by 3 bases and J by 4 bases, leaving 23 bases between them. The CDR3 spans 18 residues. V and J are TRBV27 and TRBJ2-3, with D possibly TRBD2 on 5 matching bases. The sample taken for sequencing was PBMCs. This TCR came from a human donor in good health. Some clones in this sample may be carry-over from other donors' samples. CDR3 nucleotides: TGTGCCAGCAGTTTGTCCTACGGGAAAGTTCTTATCGCAGATACGCAGTATTTT. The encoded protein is CASSLSYGKVLIADTQYF.